This T cell receptor (beta chain) derives from a study of cytomegalovirus exposure and HLA in healthy donors. Study-wide context: Earlier findings included 90 million to 120 million unique TCR beta sequences obtained from some 180 million T cells.

These donors, healthy bone marrow donors, were studied. Points on this clone: Its cognate antigen is unknown.

Findings of the study overall: The study labeled roughly 160 TCR beta chains cytomegalovirus-associated. In a later analysis, around 18,000 TCR beta sequences were associated with HLA alleles at 0.05 false discovery rate.

In the PCR, 60 Vbeta and 13 Jbeta primers were used. Produced via immunoSEQ multiplex PCR; TCRdb's table is partial and in-frame only. The sample comprises fewer than 200,000 clones, approximately 85% of which are singletons, and approximately 2.5% rests with the top ten. The sample taken for sequencing was PBMCs. This receptor was obtained from a young man in good health and CMV-seropositive.

The chain's CDR3 is CASSSTSGRPQYF. CDR3 DNA sequence: TGTGCCAGCAGCTCCACTAGCGGGAGGCCTCAGTACTTC. The chain combines TRBV11-1 with TRBJ2-4; 12 nucleotides line up with TRBD2. CDR3 length equals 13 residues. Germline V gene data show CDR1 as SGHAT and CDR2 as FQDESV (reference sequence). The J segment lost 12 bases and the V segment lost 4 bases, leaving 4 bases of the junction unmatched.